Sequencing of this T cell receptor beta chain was carried out in a study of cytomegalovirus exposure and HLA in healthy donors. Notes on the study in general: Reports indicated that the classifier achieved high specificity and sensitivity in diagnosing cytomegalovirus status. The study put some 150 TCR beta chains on its list as cytomegalovirus-associated. Within the 90 to 150 validation repertoires, first-cohort TCR clusters tended to co-occur, according to a later analysis.

There are 15 residues in the CDR3. Trimming left V 3 bases short and J 0 bases short, with 12 bases between. Germline V lookup: CDR1 ENHRY, CDR2 SYGVKD. Of note for this clone: What it binds is not known.

Data came from immunoSEQ multiplex PCR; TCRdb stores just in-frame clones and leaves some out. This table holds about 110,000 clones, more than 90% found once. The chain carries TRBV10-3 and TRBJ2-7; maybe TRBD1 (6 bases). The sequenced sample consisted of PBMCs. This TCR was sampled from a woman aged 18-29 years in good health and CMV-seronegative. Here the CDR3 reads CAISDPGHDSYEQYF. The DNA for the CDR3 is TGTGCCATCAGTGACCCGGGACATGACTCCTACGAGCAGTACTTC.